A selection of T cell receptor beta chains follows, all from one sample in a study of T cells after yellow fever vaccination. TCRdb reanalysed the 5' RACE reads using MiXCR and keeps one entry per CDR3 protein. The sample consists of some 670,000 distinct CDR3 sequences, roughly an eighth of them appearing once. This sample comprised PBMCs, obtained on the day of the yellow fever booster vaccination. These receptors were obtained from a man younger than 45 who received the YFV17D yellow fever vaccine. Each CDR3 is given with its conserved first and last residue. Each record gives: D gene, J gene, clone size, V gene, CDR3 protein, CDR3 DNA. D genes are given only for firm matches. The size field is filled for only some rows; it gives once, few, many or a size class.

D gene: TRBD2; J gene: TRBJ2-1; clone size: -; V gene: TRBV5-1; CDR3 protein: CASSLGLAGAGWLFF; CDR3 DNA: TGCGCCAGCAGCCTGGGACTAGCGGGAGCGGGTTGGCTCTTCTTC
D gene: TRBD2; J gene: TRBJ2-1; clone size: few; V gene: TRBV20-1; CDR3 protein: CSAKPRGGLSDYGWFF; CDR3 DNA: TGCAGTGCTAAGCCCCGCGGGGGGTTATCCGACTACGGTTGGTTCTTC
D gene: TRBD2; J gene: TRBJ2-2; clone size: -; V gene: TRBV20-1; CDR3 protein: CRAYPGRLAANTGELFF; CDR3 DNA: TGCAGGGCTTACCCGGGGAGGCTAGCGGCGAACACCGGGGAGCTGTTTTTT
D gene: TRBD2; J gene: TRBJ2-1; clone size: few; V gene: TRBV30; CDR3 protein: CAWSEGTSDYNEQFF; CDR3 DNA: TGTGCCTGGAGCGAAGGGACTAGCGACTACAATGAGCAGTTCTTC
D gene: -; J gene: TRBJ2-1; clone size: -; V gene: TRBV6-2/TRBV6-3; CDR3 protein: CASSNGPTRREQFF; CDR3 DNA: TGTGCCAGCTCAAACGGGCCGACAAGGAGGGAGCAGTTCTTC
D gene: TRBD1; J gene: TRBJ2-7; clone size: -; V gene: TRBV5-1; CDR3 protein: CASSLGGQGAQGEQYF; CDR3 DNA: TGCGCCAGCAGCTTGGGAGGACAGGGGGCGCAGGGCGAGCAGTACTTC
D gene: -; J gene: TRBJ2-3; clone size: many; V gene: TRBV3-1; CDR3 protein: CASSQDSRRRTDTQYF; CDR3 DNA: TGTGCCAGCAGCCAAGATAGCCGCCGGCGCACAGATACGCAGTATTTT
D gene: TRBD2; J gene: TRBJ2-7; clone size: -; V gene: TRBV6-5; CDR3 protein: CASSSGGSEQYF; CDR3 DNA: TGTGCCAGCAGCTCCGGGGGGAGCGAGCAGTACTTC
D gene: -; J gene: TRBJ2-5; clone size: many; V gene: TRBV5-1; CDR3 protein: CASSLRRAQETQYF; CDR3 DNA: TGCGCCAGCAGCTTGCGGCGGGCCCAAGAGACCCAGTACTTC
D gene: TRBD2; J gene: TRBJ2-5; clone size: -; V gene: TRBV11-2; CDR3 protein: CASSSMTSGRGNVIRETQYF; CDR3 DNA: TGTGCCAGCAGCTCCATGACTAGCGGGAGGGGTAACGTGATACGGGAGACCCAGTACTTC
D gene: TRBD2; J gene: TRBJ2-3; clone size: many; V gene: TRBV7-2; CDR3 protein: CASSLGLADTDTQYF; CDR3 DNA: TGTGCCAGCAGCCTGGGACTAGCGGACACAGATACGCAGTATTTT
D gene: TRBD2; J gene: TRBJ2-7; clone size: few; V gene: TRBV10-3; CDR3 protein: CASSPGTSGRGVPYEQYF; CDR3 DNA: TGTGCCTCCTCCCCGGGGACTAGCGGGAGGGGAGTCCCCTACGAGCAGTACTTC
D gene: -; J gene: TRBJ2-1; clone size: -; V gene: TRBV4-3; CDR3 protein: CASSQGLDPNEQFF; CDR3 DNA: TGCGCCAGCAGCCAAGGACTAGATCCCAATGAGCAGTTCTTC
D gene: TRBD2; J gene: TRBJ2-1; clone size: few; V gene: TRBV6-2/TRBV6-3; CDR3 protein: CASSSLAGPPLNEQFF; CDR3 DNA: TGTGCCAGCAGTTCGCTAGCGGGACCCCCCCTTAATGAGCAGTTCTTC
D gene: -; J gene: TRBJ2-1; clone size: -; V gene: TRBV30; CDR3 protein: CASQSGLLPVQFF; CDR3 DNA: TGTGCCTCTCAGTCGGGGCTCCTCCCGGTGCAGTTCTTC
D gene: -; J gene: TRBJ2-2; clone size: -; V gene: TRBV20-1; CDR3 protein: CSASLGLAHTGELFF; CDR3 DNA: TGCAGTGCCAGCCTAGGGCTAGCGCACACCGGGGAGCTGTTTTTT
D gene: TRBD1; J gene: TRBJ1-4; clone size: -; V gene: TRBV7-8; CDR3 protein: CASSLVYRGRRGIEKLFF; CDR3 DNA: TGTGCCAGCAGCTTAGTTTACAGGGGTCGCAGGGGAATTGAAAAACTGTTTTTT
D gene: TRBD1; J gene: TRBJ2-7; clone size: -; V gene: TRBV7-6; CDR3 protein: CASSYRQGEYEQYF; CDR3 DNA: TGTGCCAGCAGTTATAGACAGGGGGAATACGAGCAGTACTTC
D gene: -; J gene: TRBJ1-1; clone size: few; V gene: TRBV29-1; CDR3 protein: CSVVRGGTEAFF; CDR3 DNA: TGCAGCGTTGTGAGGGGAGGCACTGAAGCTTTCTTT
D gene: -; J gene: TRBJ2-6; clone size: -; V gene: TRBV18; CDR3 protein: CASTPGAGANVLTF; CDR3 DNA: TGTGCCAGTACCCCAGGGGCCGGGGCCAACGTCCTGACTTTC
D gene: TRBD1; J gene: TRBJ1-4; clone size: -; V gene: TRBV5-6; CDR3 protein: CASRSGQGKKLFF; CDR3 DNA: TGTGCCAGCAGATCGGGACAGGGCAAAAAACTGTTTTTT
D gene: -; J gene: TRBJ2-6; clone size: -; V gene: TRBV11-2; CDR3 protein: CASSLQGARANVLTF; CDR3 DNA: TGTGCCAGCAGCTTACAGGGAGCTAGGGCCAACGTCCTGACTTTC
D gene: TRBD2; J gene: TRBJ2-1; clone size: -; V gene: TRBV10-3; CDR3 protein: CAISLREGDGQFF; CDR3 DNA: TGTGCCATCTCGTTACGGGAGGGGGACGGGCAGTTCTTC
D gene: TRBD2; J gene: TRBJ2-2; clone size: -; V gene: TRBV20-1; CDR3 protein: CSARLLAGTGELFF; CDR3 DNA: TGCAGTGCTAGACTACTAGCGGGTACCGGGGAGCTGTTTTTT
D gene: -; J gene: TRBJ2-5; clone size: -; V gene: TRBV29-1; CDR3 protein: CSVGEGGRETQYF; CDR3 DNA: TGCAGCGTCGGCGAAGGGGGTAGGGAGACCCAGTACTTC
D gene: -; J gene: TRBJ2-2; clone size: -; V gene: TRBV29-1; CDR3 protein: CSVEKTGELFF; CDR3 DNA: TGCAGCGTTGAGAAAACCGGGGAGCTGTTTTTT
D gene: TRBD2; J gene: TRBJ2-5; clone size: many; V gene: TRBV7-6; CDR3 protein: CASSLEWRASGSPGTQYF; CDR3 DNA: TGTGCCAGCAGCTTAGAGTGGAGGGCTAGCGGGAGCCCAGGGACCCAGTACTTC
D gene: -; J gene: TRBJ2-5; clone size: -; V gene: TRBV18; CDR3 protein: CASSPPSRGGETQYF; CDR3 DNA: TGTGCCAGCTCACCACCGTCCAGGGGTGGAGAGACCCAGTACTTC
D gene: TRBD2; J gene: TRBJ2-7; clone size: -; V gene: TRBV6-2/TRBV6-3; CDR3 protein: CASSRTTAGEQYF; CDR3 DNA: TGTGCCAGCAGTAGGACCACAGCGGGGGAGCAGTACTTC
D gene: TRBD1; J gene: TRBJ2-1; clone size: -; V gene: TRBV15; CDR3 protein: CATGGQGREQFF; CDR3 DNA: TGTGCCACCGGGGGACAGGGGAGGGAGCAGTTCTTC
D gene: TRBD2; J gene: TRBJ2-5; clone size: -; V gene: TRBV5-8; CDR3 protein: CASSPGPSGSKETQYF; CDR3 DNA: TGTGCCAGCAGCCCTGGGCCTAGCGGGTCTAAAGAGACCCAGTACTTC
D gene: -; J gene: TRBJ1-3; clone size: -; V gene: TRBV20-1; CDR3 protein: CSATGPQAGNTIYF; CDR3 DNA: TGCAGTGCTACGGGACCCCAGGCGGGAAACACCATATATTTT
D gene: -; J gene: TRBJ2-5; clone size: many; V gene: TRBV7-2; CDR3 protein: CASSLRGPIRGAETQYF; CDR3 DNA: TGTGCCAGCAGCTTAAGGGGACCAATTCGAGGCGCAGAGACCCAGTACTTC
D gene: -; J gene: TRBJ1-4; clone size: -; V gene: TRBV18; CDR3 protein: CASSPGGSVEKLFF; CDR3 DNA: TGTGCCAGCTCACCCGGGGGTTCGGTTGAAAAACTGTTTTTT
D gene: TRBD1; J gene: TRBJ1-2; clone size: few; V gene: TRBV20-1; CDR3 protein: CSARDLFRDRVYGYTF; CDR3 DNA: TGCAGTGCTAGAGATTTATTCCGGGACAGGGTCTATGGCTACACCTTC
D gene: TRBD2; J gene: TRBJ2-3; clone size: -; V gene: TRBV5-5; CDR3 protein: CASSPPLAGTDTQYF; CDR3 DNA: TGTGCCAGCAGCCCACCACTAGCGGGCACAGATACGCAGTATTTT
D gene: TRBD1; J gene: TRBJ1-1; clone size: -; V gene: TRBV2; CDR3 protein: CASTQGENTEAFF; CDR3 DNA: TGTGCCAGCACGCAGGGGGAGAACACTGAAGCTTTCTTT
D gene: TRBD2; J gene: TRBJ2-3; clone size: -; V gene: TRBV7-2; CDR3 protein: CASSSRLAGEVDTQYF; CDR3 DNA: TGTGCCAGCAGCTCACGACTAGCGGGAGAGGTAGATACGCAGTATTTT
D gene: -; J gene: TRBJ2-6; clone size: -; V gene: TRBV28; CDR3 protein: CASSFIRSGANVLTF; CDR3 DNA: TGTGCCAGCAGTTTCATTCGCTCTGGGGCCAACGTCCTGACTTTC
D gene: -; J gene: TRBJ1-5; clone size: -; V gene: TRBV20-1; CDR3 protein: CSARESQGNQPQHF; CDR3 DNA: TGCAGTGCTAGAGAAAGTCAGGGCAATCAGCCCCAGCATTTT
D gene: -; J gene: TRBJ2-1; clone size: -; V gene: TRBV15; CDR3 protein: CATSGGSVSYNEQFF; CDR3 DNA: TGTGCCACCAGTGGGGGGTCAGTCTCCTACAATGAGCAGTTCTTC
D gene: -; J gene: TRBJ2-7; clone size: -; V gene: TRBV18; CDR3 protein: CASSPNNDEQYF; CDR3 DNA: TGTGCCAGCTCACCAAACAACGACGAGCAGTACTTC
D gene: -; J gene: TRBJ2-1; clone size: once; V gene: TRBV5-1; CDR3 protein: CASSLDLFNEQFF; CDR3 DNA: TGCGCCAGCAGCTTGGACCTATTCAATGAGCAGTTCTTC
D gene: TRBD1; J gene: TRBJ1-2; clone size: many; V gene: TRBV5-1; CDR3 protein: CASSFGQDQRGYTF; CDR3 DNA: TGCGCCAGCAGCTTCGGACAGGACCAGCGGGGCTACACCTTC
D gene: -; J gene: TRBJ1-1; clone size: many; V gene: TRBV18; CDR3 protein: CASSPPPGSEAFF; CDR3 DNA: TGTGCCAGCTCACCTCCCCCGGGCTCCGAAGCTTTCTTT
D gene: -; J gene: TRBJ1-3; clone size: -; V gene: TRBV14; CDR3 protein: CASSQDWGVSGNTIYF; CDR3 DNA: TGTGCCAGCAGCCAAGATTGGGGTGTATCTGGAAACACCATATATTTT
D gene: -; J gene: TRBJ1-2; clone size: few; V gene: TRBV5-4; CDR3 protein: CASSLEVVYGYTF; CDR3 DNA: TGTGCCAGCAGCTTGGAGGTAGTCTATGGCTACACCTTC
D gene: -; J gene: TRBJ2-5; clone size: few; V gene: TRBV5-1; CDR3 protein: CASSLEGTKGETQYF; CDR3 DNA: TGCGCCAGCAGCCTAGAAGGGACGAAGGGAGAGACCCAGTACTTC
D gene: -; J gene: TRBJ2-5; clone size: -; V gene: TRBV12-3/TRBV12-4; CDR3 protein: CASSLRRAGETQYF; CDR3 DNA: TGTGCCAGCAGTTTGAGACGGGCCGGGGAGACCCAGTACTTC
D gene: -; J gene: TRBJ2-1; clone size: many; V gene: TRBV7-3; CDR3 protein: CASSRSLYDEQFF; CDR3 DNA: TGTGCCAGCAGCCGGTCCCTTTATGATGAGCAGTTCTTC
D gene: TRBD1; J gene: TRBJ2-7; clone size: few; V gene: TRBV24-1; CDR3 protein: CATSDPRTGVDEQYF; CDR3 DNA: TGTGCCACCAGTGACCCAAGGACAGGGGTGGACGAGCAGTACTTC
D gene: -; J gene: TRBJ2-7; clone size: -; V gene: TRBV18; CDR3 protein: CASSPRADTEQYF; CDR3 DNA: TGTGCCAGCTCTCCCCGGGCTGATACGGAGCAGTACTTC
D gene: TRBD1; J gene: TRBJ2-7; clone size: -; V gene: TRBV29-1; CDR3 protein: CSVWTGRPSYEQYF; CDR3 DNA: TGCAGCGTTTGGACAGGCCGACCATCCTACGAGCAGTACTTC
D gene: TRBD2; J gene: TRBJ2-7; clone size: -; V gene: TRBV27; CDR3 protein: CASSAGVGARYEQYF; CDR3 DNA: TGTGCCAGCAGTGCGGGGGTCGGAGCTAGATACGAGCAGTACTTC
D gene: -; J gene: TRBJ2-1; clone size: -; V gene: TRBV19; CDR3 protein: CASSLGQGAGAVEFF; CDR3 DNA: TGTGCCAGTAGTCTCGGACAGGGCGCGGGGGCAGTCGAGTTCTTC
D gene: TRBD2; J gene: TRBJ2-1; clone size: few; V gene: TRBV20-1; CDR3 protein: CSARGPLAGGGISYNEQFF; CDR3 DNA: TGCAGTGCTAGAGGGCCCCTAGCGGGAGGCGGGATCTCCTACAATGAGCAGTTCTTC
D gene: -; J gene: TRBJ2-5; clone size: few; V gene: TRBV5-1; CDR3 protein: CASGLPGEETQYF; CDR3 DNA: TGCGCCAGCGGACTGCCTGGGGAAGAGACCCAGTACTTC
D gene: -; J gene: TRBJ2-3; clone size: many; V gene: TRBV29-1; CDR3 protein: CSVPEPGPDTQYF; CDR3 DNA: TGCAGCGTCCCGGAGCCCGGCCCAGATACGCAGTATTTT